This T cell receptor (beta chain) was sequenced for a study of technical replicates of blood from a few donors. Method: immunoSEQ multiplex PCR; TCRdb's copy keeps in-frame clones and lacks some. The sample consists of around 80,000 clones, roughly 98% of them appearing once. Germline lookup yields CDR1 SGHRS and CDR2 YFSETQ. With V trimmed by 4 bases and J by 3 bases, 6 bases remained unmatched. The CDR3 is made up of 15 amino acids. The sequenced sample consisted of T cells isolated from PBMCs. The receptor was derived from a human donor in good health. The chain is built from TRBV5-1 and TRBJ2-5, with 10 bases fitting TRBD2. CDR3 nucleotide sequence: TGCGCCAGCAGCCAAGGGACTAGCGAAAAAGAGACCCAGTACTTC. Its translation: CASSQGTSEKETQYF.